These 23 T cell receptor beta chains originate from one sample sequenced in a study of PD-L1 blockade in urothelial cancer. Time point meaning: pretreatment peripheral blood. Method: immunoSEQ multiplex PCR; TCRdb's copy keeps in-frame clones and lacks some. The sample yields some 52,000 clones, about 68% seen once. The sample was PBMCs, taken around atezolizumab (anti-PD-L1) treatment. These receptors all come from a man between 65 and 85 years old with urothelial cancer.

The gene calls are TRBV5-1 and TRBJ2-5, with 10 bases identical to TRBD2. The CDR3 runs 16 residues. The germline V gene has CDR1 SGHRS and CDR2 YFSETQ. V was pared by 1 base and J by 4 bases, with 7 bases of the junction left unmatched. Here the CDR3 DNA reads TGCGCCAGCAGCTTGAGAACTAGCGGGACTTCAGAGACCCAGTACTTC. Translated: CASSLRTSGTSETQYF.

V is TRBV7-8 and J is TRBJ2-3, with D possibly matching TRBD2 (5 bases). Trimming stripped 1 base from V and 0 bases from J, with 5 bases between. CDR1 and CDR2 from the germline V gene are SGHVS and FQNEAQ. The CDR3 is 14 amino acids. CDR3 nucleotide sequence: TGTGCCAGCAGCTTAGTAGCGAGCACAGATACGCAGTATTTT. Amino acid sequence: CASSLVASTDTQYF.

CDR3 sequence reads: CASSLNPGGGEQYF. CDR3 in DNA: TGTGCCAGCAGCTTAAACCCAGGGGGCGGCGAGCAGTACTTC. The rearrangement links TRBV7-9 to TRBJ2-7; 8 nucleotides agree with TRBD1. CDR1 SEHNR and CDR2 FQNEAQ come from the germline V gene (reference sequence). The CDR3 loop spans 14 amino acids. V dropped 2 bases and J dropped 6; count of bases not matched to a gene: 6.

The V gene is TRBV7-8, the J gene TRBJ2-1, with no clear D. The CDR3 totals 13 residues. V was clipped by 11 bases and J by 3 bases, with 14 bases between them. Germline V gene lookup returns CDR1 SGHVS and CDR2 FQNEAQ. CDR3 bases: TGTGCCCAGCGACGGCTCCTCTACAATGAGCAGTTCTTC. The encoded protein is CAQRRLLYNEQFF.

Here the CDR3 reads CASSDRGGAGELFF. The DNA for the CDR3 is TGTGCCAGCAGCGACCGGGGTGGCGCCGGGGAGCTGTTTTTT. This sequence joins TRBV6-1 and TRBJ2-2, with D maybe TRBD2 (5 bases). The V gene lost 6 bases and the J gene lost 6 bases, with 14 bases spanning the gap. CDR3 size: 14 residues. In germline, CDR1 is MNHNS, CDR2 SASEGT.

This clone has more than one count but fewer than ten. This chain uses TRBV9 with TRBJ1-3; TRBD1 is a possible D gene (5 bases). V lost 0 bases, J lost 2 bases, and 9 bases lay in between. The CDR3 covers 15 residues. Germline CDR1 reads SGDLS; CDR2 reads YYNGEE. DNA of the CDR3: TGTGCCAGCAGCGTAGGGTCAGGGACTGGAAACACCATATATTTT. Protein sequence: CASSVGSGTGNTIYF.

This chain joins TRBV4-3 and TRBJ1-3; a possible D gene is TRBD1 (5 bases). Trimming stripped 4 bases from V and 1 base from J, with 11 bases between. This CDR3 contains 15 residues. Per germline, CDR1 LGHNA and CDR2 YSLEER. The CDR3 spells CASSLIGGSGNTIYF. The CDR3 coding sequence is TGCGCCAGCAGCCTCATCGGGGGGTCTGGAAACACCATATATTTT.

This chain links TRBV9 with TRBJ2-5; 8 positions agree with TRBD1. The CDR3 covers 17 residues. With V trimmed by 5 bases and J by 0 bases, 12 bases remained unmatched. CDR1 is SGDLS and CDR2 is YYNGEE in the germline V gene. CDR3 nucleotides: TGTGCCAGCAGTGGCCCGGGACAGGATGTGTACCAAGAGACCCAGTACTTC. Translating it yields CASSGPGQDVYQETQYF.

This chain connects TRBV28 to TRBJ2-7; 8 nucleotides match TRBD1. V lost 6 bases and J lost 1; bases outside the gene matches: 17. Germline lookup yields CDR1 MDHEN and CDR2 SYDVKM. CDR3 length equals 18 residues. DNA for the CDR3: TGTGCCAGCAGCTCCATAGATATTTCCCGGGACAGGTCCTACGAGCAGTACTTC. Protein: CASSSIDISRDRSYEQYF.

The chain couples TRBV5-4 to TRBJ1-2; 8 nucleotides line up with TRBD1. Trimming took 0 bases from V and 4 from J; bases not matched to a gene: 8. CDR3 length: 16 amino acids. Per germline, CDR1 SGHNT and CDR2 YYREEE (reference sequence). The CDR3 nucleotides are TGTGCCAGCAGCTTGGCCAACAGACAGGGGAGCTATGGCTACACCTTC. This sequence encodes CASSLANRQGSYGYTF.

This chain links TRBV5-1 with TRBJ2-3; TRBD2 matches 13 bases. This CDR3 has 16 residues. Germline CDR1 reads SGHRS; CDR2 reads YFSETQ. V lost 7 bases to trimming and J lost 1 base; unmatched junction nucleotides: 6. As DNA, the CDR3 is TGCGCCAGCTCTTCCGGACTAGCGGGGGGCACAGATACGCAGTATTTT. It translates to CASSSGLAGGTDTQYF.

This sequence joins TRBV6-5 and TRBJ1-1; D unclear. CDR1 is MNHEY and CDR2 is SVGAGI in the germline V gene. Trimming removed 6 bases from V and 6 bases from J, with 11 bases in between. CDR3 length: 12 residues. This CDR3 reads CASSSRVAEAFF. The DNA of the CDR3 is TGTGCCAGCAGCTCTCGCGTGGCTGAAGCTTTCTTT.

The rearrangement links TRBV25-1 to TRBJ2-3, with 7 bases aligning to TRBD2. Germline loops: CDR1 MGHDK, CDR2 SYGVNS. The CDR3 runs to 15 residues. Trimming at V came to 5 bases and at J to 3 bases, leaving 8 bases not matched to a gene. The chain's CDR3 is CASSPGGRRTDTQYF. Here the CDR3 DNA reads TGTGCCAGCAGTCCGGGCGGGAGAAGAACAGATACGCAGTATTTT.

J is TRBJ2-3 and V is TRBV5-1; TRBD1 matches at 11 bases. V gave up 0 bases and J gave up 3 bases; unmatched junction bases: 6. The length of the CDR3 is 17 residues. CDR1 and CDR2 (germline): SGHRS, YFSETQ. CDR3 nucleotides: TGCGCCAGCAGCTTGGCCGTCGGGACAGGGGGAACAGATACGCAGTATTTT. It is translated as CASSLAVGTGGTDTQYF.

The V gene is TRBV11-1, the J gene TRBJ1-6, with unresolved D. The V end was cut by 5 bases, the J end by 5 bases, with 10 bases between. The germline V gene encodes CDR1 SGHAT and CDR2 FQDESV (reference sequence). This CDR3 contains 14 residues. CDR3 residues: CASSRSGNNSPLHF. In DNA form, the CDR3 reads TGTGCCAGCAGCCGATCGGGGAATAATTCACCCCTCCACTTT.

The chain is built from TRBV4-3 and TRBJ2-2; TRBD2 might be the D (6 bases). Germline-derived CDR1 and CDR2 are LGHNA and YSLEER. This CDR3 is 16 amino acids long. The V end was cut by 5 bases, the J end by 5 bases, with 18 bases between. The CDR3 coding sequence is TGCGCCAGCAGCGTCCGGGACTCGACCTTAACCGGGGAGCTGTTTTTT. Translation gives CASSVRDSTLTGELFF.

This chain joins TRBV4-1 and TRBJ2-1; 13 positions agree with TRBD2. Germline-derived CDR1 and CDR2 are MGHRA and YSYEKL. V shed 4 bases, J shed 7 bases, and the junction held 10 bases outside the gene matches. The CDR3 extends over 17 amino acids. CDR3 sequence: CASSPGLAGRRGNEQFF. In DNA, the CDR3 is TGCGCCAGCAGCCCGGGACTAGCGGGACGAAGGGGGAATGAGCAGTTCTTC.

The CDR3 is CASSYGTGYAEQYF. CDR3 nucleotide sequence: TGTGCCAGCAGTTACGGGACAGGGTACGCCGAGCAGTACTTC. The gene calls are TRBV6-5 and TRBJ2-7; 9 nucleotides align to TRBD1. V gave up 2 bases and J gave up 6 bases; unmatched junction bases: 5. CDR1 and CDR2 (germline): MNHEY, SVGAGI. The CDR3 spans 14 residues.

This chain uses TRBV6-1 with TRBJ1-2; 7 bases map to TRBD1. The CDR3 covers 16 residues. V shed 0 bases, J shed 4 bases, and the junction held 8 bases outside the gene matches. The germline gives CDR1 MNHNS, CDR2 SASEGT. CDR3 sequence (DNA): TGTGCCAGCAGTGAAGCGGTATCGGCAGGGGGCTATGGCTACACCTTC. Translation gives CASSEAVSAGGYGYTF.

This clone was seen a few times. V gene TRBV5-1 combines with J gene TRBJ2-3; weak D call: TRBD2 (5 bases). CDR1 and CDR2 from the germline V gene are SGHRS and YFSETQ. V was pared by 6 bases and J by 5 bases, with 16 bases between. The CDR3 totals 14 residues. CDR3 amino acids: CASTLSGLQDTQYF. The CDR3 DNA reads TGCGCCAGCACCCTGTCCGGACTGCAAGATACGCAGTATTTT.

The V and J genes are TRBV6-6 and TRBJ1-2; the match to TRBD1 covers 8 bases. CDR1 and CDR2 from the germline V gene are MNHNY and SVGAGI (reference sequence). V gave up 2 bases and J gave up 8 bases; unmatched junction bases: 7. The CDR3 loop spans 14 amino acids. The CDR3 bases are TGTGCCAGCAGTTACGGAGAGGGACAGGACGGCTACACCTTC. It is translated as CASSYGEGQDGYTF.

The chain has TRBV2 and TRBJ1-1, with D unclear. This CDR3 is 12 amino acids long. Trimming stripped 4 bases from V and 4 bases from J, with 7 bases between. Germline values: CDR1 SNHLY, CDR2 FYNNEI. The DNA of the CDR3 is TGTGCCAGCAGTGCACCCGGCACTGAAGCTTTCTTT. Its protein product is CASSAPGTEAFF.

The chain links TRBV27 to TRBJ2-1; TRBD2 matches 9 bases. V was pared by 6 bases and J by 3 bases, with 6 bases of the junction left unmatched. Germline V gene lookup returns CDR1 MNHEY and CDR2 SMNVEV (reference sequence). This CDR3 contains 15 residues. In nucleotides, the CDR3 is TGTGCCAGCAGGCCGGGACTAGCCTACTACAATGAGCAGTTCTTC. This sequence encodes CASRPGLAYYNEQFF.